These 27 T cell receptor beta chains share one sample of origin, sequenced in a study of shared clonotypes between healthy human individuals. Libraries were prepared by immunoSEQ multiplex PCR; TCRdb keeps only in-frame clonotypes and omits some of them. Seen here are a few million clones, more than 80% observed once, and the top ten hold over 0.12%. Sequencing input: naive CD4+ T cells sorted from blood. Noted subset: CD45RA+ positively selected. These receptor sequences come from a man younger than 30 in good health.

Here the CDR3 reads CASSDPQGVYGYTF. For the CDR3, the DNA is TGTGCCAGCAGTGACCCGCAGGGGGTCTATGGCTACACCTTC. This chain uses TRBV9 with TRBJ1-2; 7 positions agree with TRBD1. CDR3 length: 14 amino acids. Trimming removed 5 bases from V and 4 bases from J; junction bases left unmatched: 8. CDR1 and CDR2 (germline): SGDLS, YYNGEE.

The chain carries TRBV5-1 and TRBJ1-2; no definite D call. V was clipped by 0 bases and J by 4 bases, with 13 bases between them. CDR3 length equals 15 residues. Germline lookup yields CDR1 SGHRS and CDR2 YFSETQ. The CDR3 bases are TGCGCCAGCAGCTTGGGGGAGGGAGCACTCTATGGCTACACCTTC. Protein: CASSLGEGALYGYTF.

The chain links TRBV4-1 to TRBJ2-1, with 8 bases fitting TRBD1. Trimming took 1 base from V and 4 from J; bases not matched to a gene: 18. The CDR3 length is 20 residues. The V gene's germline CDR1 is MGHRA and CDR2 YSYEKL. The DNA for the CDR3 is TGCGCCAGCAGCCAAGGTCCCAAGTCGGACAGGGCCTTTTTGTACAATGAGCAGTTCTTC. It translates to CASSQGPKSDRAFLYNEQFF.

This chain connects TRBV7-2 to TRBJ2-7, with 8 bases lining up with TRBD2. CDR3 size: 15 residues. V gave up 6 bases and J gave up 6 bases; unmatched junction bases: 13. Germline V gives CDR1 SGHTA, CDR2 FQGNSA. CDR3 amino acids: CASSYGLALGGEQYF. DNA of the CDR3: TGTGCCAGCAGTTACGGACTAGCCCTAGGGGGCGAGCAGTACTTC.

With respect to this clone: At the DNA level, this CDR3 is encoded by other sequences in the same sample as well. The CDR3 DNA reads TGTGCCTGGAGTGTACAAGGGGGCAGCTACGAGCAGTACTTC. It specifies CAWSVQGGSYEQYF. The chain carries TRBV30 and TRBJ2-7; TRBD1 aligns across 7 bases. Trimming removed 0 bases from V and 3 bases from J; junction bases left unmatched: 5. The CDR3 consists of 14 residues. Germline CDR1 reads GTSNPN; CDR2 reads SVGIG (reference sequence).

The CDR3 nucleotides read TGTGCCAGCAGCCCAAGTAAAAAACAGGGATTAGCCAAAAACATTCAGTACTTC. Translation: CASSPSKKQGLAKNIQYF. The chain couples TRBV7-9 to TRBJ2-4; TRBD1 is a possible D gene (6 bases). V lost 5 bases and J 0 bases, leaving 20 bases between the germline ends. The CDR3 sequence is 18 residues long. The germline CDR1 and CDR2 sequences are SEHNR and FQNEAQ (reference sequence).

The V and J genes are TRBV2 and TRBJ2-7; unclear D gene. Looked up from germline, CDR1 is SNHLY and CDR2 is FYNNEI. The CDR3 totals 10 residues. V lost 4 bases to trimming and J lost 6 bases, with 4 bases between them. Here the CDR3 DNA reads TGTGCCAGCAGTGCGGTCGAGCAGTACTTC. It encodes CASSAVEQYF.

The chain's CDR3 is CASSERVGGPQNEQYF. The CDR3 nucleotides read TGTGCCAGCAGTGAACGAGTAGGTGGACCCCAAAACGAGCAGTACTTC. The chain couples TRBV6-1 to TRBJ2-7; D call uncertain. CDR3 length: 16 residues. Germline values: CDR1 MNHNS, CDR2 SASEGT. The V end lost 2 bases, the J end lost 5 bases, and 19 bases lay between the germline ends.

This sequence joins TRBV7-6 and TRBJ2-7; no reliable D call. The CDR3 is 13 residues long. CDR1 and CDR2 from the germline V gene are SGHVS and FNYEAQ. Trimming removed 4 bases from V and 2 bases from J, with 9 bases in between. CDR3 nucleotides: TGTGCCAGCAGCTCCTCCGGTCCCTACGAGCAGTACTTC. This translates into CASSSSGPYEQYF.

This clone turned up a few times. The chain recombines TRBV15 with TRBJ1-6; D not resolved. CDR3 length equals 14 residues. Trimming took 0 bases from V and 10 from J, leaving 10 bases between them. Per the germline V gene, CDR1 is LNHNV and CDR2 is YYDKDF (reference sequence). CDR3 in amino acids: CATSRELERSPLHF. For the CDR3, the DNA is TGTGCCACCAGCAGAGAGTTGGAAAGATCACCCCTCCACTTT.

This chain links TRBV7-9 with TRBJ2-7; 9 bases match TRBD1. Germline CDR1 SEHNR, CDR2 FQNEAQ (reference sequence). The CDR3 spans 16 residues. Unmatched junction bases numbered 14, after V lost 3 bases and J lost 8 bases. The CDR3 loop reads CASSLGVTGGTTKQYF. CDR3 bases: TGTGCCAGCAGCTTGGGGGTTACAGGGGGCACTACGAAGCAGTACTTC.

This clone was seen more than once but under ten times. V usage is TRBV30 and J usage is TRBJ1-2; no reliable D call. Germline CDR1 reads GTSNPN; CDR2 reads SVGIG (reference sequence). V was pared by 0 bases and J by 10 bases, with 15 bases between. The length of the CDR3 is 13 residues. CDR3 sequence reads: CAWSVSGGGSYTF. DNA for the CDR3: TGTGCCTGGAGTGTCTCAGGCGGCGGATCCTACACCTTC.

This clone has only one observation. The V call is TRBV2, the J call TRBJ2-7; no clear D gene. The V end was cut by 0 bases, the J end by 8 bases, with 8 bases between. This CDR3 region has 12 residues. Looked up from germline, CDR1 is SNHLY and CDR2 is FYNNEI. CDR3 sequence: CASSEAGKKQYF. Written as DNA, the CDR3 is TGTGCCAGCAGTGAAGCGGGGAAGAAGCAGTACTTC.

The CDR3, as DNA: TGTGCCAGAAGCTTGCCCCTAGCGGAACAGTACTTC. Translated: CARSLPLAEQYF. The chain carries TRBV5-3 and TRBJ2-7; 7 bases fit TRBD2. TRBV5-3 is an open reading frame whose function is uncertain. The J segment lost 10 bases and the V segment lost 1 base, leaving 5 bases of the junction unmatched. This CDR3 is built from 12 residues.

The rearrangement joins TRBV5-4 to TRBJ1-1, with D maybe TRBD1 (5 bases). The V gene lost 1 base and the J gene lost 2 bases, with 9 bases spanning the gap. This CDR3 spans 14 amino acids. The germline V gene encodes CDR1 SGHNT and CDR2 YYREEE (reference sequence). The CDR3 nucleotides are TGTGCCAGCAGCTTGACAGGTTATAACACTGAAGCTTTCTTT. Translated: CASSLTGYNTEAFF.

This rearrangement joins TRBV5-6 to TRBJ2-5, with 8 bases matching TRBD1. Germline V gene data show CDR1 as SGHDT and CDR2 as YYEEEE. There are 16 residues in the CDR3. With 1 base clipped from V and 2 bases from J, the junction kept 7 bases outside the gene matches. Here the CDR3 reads CASSLTTGAEQETQYF. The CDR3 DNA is TGTGCCAGCAGCTTGACGACAGGGGCAGAACAAGAGACCCAGTACTTC. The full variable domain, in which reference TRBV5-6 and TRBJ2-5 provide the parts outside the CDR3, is DAGVTQSPTHLIKTRGQQVTLRCSPKSGHDTVSWYQQALGQGPQFIFQYYEEEERQRGNFPDRFSGHQFPNYSSELNVNALLLGDSALYLCASSLTTGAEQETQYFGPGTRLLVL.

CDR3 nucleotide sequence: TGCGCCAGCAGTGCCTTGGGACTAGTGGGCGAGCAGTACTTC. Translated, it gives CASSALGLVGEQYF. The chain joins TRBV10-1 to TRBJ2-7, with 8 positions matching TRBD2. Per germline, CDR1 WNHNN and CDR2 SYGVQD (reference sequence). This CDR3 region has 14 residues. J lost 6 bases, V lost 4 bases, and 8 bases had no gene match.

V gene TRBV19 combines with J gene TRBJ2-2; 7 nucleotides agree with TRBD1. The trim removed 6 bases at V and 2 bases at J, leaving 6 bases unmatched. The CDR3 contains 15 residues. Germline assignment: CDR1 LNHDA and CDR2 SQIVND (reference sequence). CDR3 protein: CASRLGGGNTGELFF. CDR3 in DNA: TGTGCCAGTAGGTTAGGGGGCGGCAACACCGGGGAGCTGTTTTTT.

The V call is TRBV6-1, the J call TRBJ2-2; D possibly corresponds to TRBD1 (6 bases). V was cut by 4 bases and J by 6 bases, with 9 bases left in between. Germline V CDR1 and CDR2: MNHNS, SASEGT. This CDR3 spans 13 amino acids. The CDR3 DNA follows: TGTGCCAGCAGTGTCAGGGGCCCCGGGGAGCTGTTTTTT. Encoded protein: CASSVRGPGELFF.

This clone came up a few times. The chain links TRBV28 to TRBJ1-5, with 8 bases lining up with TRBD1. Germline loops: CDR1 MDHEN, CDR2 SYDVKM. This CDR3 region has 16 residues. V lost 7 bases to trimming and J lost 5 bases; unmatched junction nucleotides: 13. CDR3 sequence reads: CASTMGQGALYQPQHF. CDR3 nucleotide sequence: TGTGCCAGCACCATGGGGCAGGGGGCGCTTTATCAGCCCCAGCATTTT.

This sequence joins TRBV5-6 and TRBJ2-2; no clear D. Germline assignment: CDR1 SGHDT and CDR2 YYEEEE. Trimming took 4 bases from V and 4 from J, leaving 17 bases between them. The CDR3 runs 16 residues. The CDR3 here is CASSRVTFLGTGELFF. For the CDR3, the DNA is TGTGCCAGCAGCCGGGTGACTTTCTTGGGCACCGGGGAGCTGTTTTTT.

The CDR3 here is CASSQRAVAGYNEQFF. The CDR3 bases are TGCGCCAGCAGCCAACGAGCGGTTGCGGGGTACAATGAGCAGTTCTTC. The V gene is TRBV4-3, the J gene TRBJ2-1; D may be TRBD2 (6 bases). This CDR3 spans 16 amino acids. Germline loops: CDR1 LGHNA, CDR2 YSLEER. Trimming left V 2 bases short and J 4 bases short, with 15 bases between.

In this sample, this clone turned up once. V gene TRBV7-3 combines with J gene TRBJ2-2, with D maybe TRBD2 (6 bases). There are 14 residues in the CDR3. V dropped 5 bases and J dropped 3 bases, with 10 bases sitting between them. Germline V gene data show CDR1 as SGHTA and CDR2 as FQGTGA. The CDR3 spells CASSTTGDTGELFF. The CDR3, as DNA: TGTGCCAGCAGCACAACGGGGGACACCGGGGAGCTGTTTTTT.

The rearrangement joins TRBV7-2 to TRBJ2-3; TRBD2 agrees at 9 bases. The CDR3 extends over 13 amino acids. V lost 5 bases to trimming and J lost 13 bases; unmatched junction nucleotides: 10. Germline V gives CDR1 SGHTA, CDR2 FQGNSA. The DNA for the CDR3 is TGTGCCAGCAGCCCCCCCTCGGGGACTAGCAAGTATTTT. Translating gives CASSPPSGTSKYF.

CDR3 sequence reads: CASSLPGVSYEQYF. The CDR3 DNA is TGTGCCAGCAGCCTACCCGGGGTATCCTACGAGCAGTACTTC. The genes are TRBV7-9 and TRBJ2-7; D perhaps matches TRBD2 (5 bases). V was cut by 5 bases and J by 1 base, with 12 bases left in between. Germline-derived CDR1 and CDR2 are SEHNR and FQNEAQ (reference sequence). The CDR3 runs 14 residues.

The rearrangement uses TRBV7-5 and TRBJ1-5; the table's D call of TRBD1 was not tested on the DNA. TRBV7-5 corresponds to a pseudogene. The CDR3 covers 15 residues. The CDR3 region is CARSPGQGIHQPQHF. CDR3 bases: TGTGCCAGAAGCCCGGGACAGGGTATACATCAGCCCCAGCATTTT.

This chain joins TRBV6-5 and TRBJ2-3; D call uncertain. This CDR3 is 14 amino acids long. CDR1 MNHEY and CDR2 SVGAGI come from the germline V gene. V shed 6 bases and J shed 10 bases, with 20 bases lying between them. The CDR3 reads CASSPPHVGLAQYF. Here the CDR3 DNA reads TGTGCCAGCAGCCCCCCCCACGTAGGTTTGGCGCAGTATTTT.